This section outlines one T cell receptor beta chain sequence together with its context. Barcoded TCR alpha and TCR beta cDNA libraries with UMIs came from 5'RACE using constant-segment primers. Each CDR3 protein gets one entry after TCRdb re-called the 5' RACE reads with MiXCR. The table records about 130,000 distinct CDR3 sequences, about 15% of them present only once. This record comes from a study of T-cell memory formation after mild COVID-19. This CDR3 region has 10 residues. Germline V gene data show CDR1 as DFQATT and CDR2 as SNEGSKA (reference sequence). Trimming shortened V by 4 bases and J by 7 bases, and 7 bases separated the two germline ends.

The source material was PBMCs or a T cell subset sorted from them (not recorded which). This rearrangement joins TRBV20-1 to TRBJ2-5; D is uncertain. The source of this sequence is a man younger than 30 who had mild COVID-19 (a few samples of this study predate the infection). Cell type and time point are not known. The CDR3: CSATKATQYF. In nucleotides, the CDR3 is TGCAGTGCTACTAAGGCGACCCAGTACTTC.